The entry below gives a single T cell receptor beta chain sequence along with its context. This CDR3 has 21 residues. Germline V CDR1 and CDR2: SGHRS, YFSETQ. Germline trimming cut 4 bases from V and 2 bases from J; bases unmatched to any gene: 19. The record originates from a study of blood T cell repertoires in COVID-19. Per the original methods: By means of reference gene primer amplification, nucleated cell counts were estimated. Assay used: immunoSEQ multiplex PCR; TCRdb lists only in-frame clones, some missing. Clone size and V and J calls were adopted from that table, with D and trimming inferred from the DNA. The sample shows about 84,000 clones, approximately 80% of them seen only once.

Sequencing was performed on peripheral blood. This receptor was taken from a woman at least 80 years old with acute or convalescent COVID-19. V is TRBV5-1 and J is TRBJ2-6; TRBD1 aligns across 9 bases. The CDR3 loop reads CASSPRPGTGFPGAGANVLTF. CDR3 sequence (DNA): TGCGCCAGCAGCCCCCGCCCCGGGACAGGGTTTCCAGGAGCTGGGGCCAACGTCCTGACTTTC. Supplemented by reference TRBV5-1 and TRBJ2-6, the full variable domain reads KAGVTQTPRYLIKTRGQQVTLSCSPISGHRSVSWYQQTPGQGLQFLFEYFSETQRNKGNFPGRFSGRQFSNSRSEMNVSTLELGDSALYLCASSPRPGTGFPGAGANVLTFGAGSRLTVL.